These 25 T cell receptor beta chains originate from one sample sequenced in a study of blood T cell repertoires in COVID-19. TCRdb keeps only in-frame clones here, not all; method: immunoSEQ multiplex PCR. The table lists some 150,000 clones, 75% to 90% of them singletons. The specimen was peripheral blood. These receptors were obtained from a man aged 45-65 years who had recovered from COVID-19.

The rearrangement uses TRBV27 and TRBJ1-2; TRBD1 aligns across 9 bases. The germline gives CDR1 MNHEY, CDR2 SMNVEV (reference sequence). The ends lost 6 bases at V and 2 bases at J; junction bases unmatched: 4. This CDR3 is 14 amino acids long. The CDR3 here is CASRLGTGNYGYTF. CDR3 coding DNA: TGTGCCAGCAGACTTGGGACAGGGAACTATGGCTACACCTTC.

This chain uses TRBV11-3 with TRBJ2-3, with D possibly being TRBD2 (5 bases). Germline V gene data show CDR1 as SGHNT and CDR2 as YENEEA. The CDR3 extends over 13 amino acids. The V and J ends lost 3 bases and 5 bases respectively, with 9 bases between them. CDR3 protein: CASSLARGDTQYF. As DNA, the CDR3 is TGTGCCAGCAGCTTGGCCCGGGGAGATACGCAGTATTTT.

The chain couples TRBV5-1 to TRBJ1-1; D gene ambiguous. Germline V gives CDR1 SGHRS, CDR2 YFSETQ. The CDR3 length is 15 residues. Between the trimmed V and J ends, which lost 0 bases and 10 bases, there was a span of 19 bases. The CDR3 sequence: CASSLDGLEALGAFF. DNA of the CDR3: TGCGCCAGCAGCTTGGATGGGTTGGAGGCTTTGGGAGCTTTCTTT.

This chain joins TRBV5-4 and TRBJ2-3; unclear D gene. The CDR3 spans 15 residues. Germline CDR1 reads SGHNT; CDR2 reads YYREEE (reference sequence). V was clipped by 1 base and J by 1 base, with 10 bases between them. Here the CDR3 DNA reads TGTGCCAGCAGCTTGTACTTGTATGGCACAGATACGCAGTATTTT. Protein sequence: CASSLYLYGTDTQYF.

The V call is TRBV19, the J call TRBJ1-1; no clear D gene. Germline V gene lookup returns CDR1 LNHDA and CDR2 SQIVND (reference sequence). This CDR3 has 14 amino acids. Trimming removed 5 bases from V and 1 base from J, with 11 bases in between. CDR3 in DNA: TGTGCCAGTAGTTGGGGAGGCACGAACACTGAAGCTTTCTTT. Amino acid sequence: CASSWGGTNTEAFF.

The chain recombines TRBV5-4 with TRBJ2-5, with D perhaps matching TRBD1 (6 bases). Trimming pared 3 bases from V and 2 bases from J, leaving 11 bases between. The CDR3 loop spans 14 amino acids. CDR1 is SGHNT, CDR2 YYREEE, per germline (reference sequence). CDR3 DNA sequence: TGTGCCAGCAGCTCACTGACAGGACAAGAGACCCAGTACTTC. Its protein product is CASSSLTGQETQYF.

This chain uses TRBV20-1 with TRBJ1-2; D remains ambiguous. The ends were cut back, 3 bases at V and 3 bases at J, with 8 bases in the middle. CDR1 and CDR2 from the germline V gene are DFQATT and SNEGSKA (reference sequence). The CDR3 totals 12 residues. CDR3 region: CSASSTYYGYTF. The CDR3 DNA follows: TGCAGTGCTAGTTCTACCTACTATGGCTACACCTTC.

V gene TRBV21-1 combines with J gene TRBJ2-5; TRBD1, as called in the table, went unchecked against the DNA. TRBV21-1 is annotated as a pseudogene. This CDR3 is 12 amino acids long. The CDR3 reads CASTGTGETQYF. The CDR3 DNA reads as TGTGCCAGCACGGGGACAGGGGAGACCCAGTACTTC.

This chain links TRBV11-2 with TRBJ2-5, with no clear D. This CDR3 has 17 residues. The germline gives CDR1 SGHAT, CDR2 FQNNGV. Trimming stripped 1 base from V and 4 bases from J, with 19 bases between. The CDR3 region has the DNA TGTGCCAGCAGCTTAGCGCCTAGGATTAGTAAAGGAGAGACCCAGTACTTC. This codes for CASSLAPRISKGETQYF.

The chain is built from TRBV7-8 and TRBJ1-5; D is unclear. Trimming pared 1 base from V and 0 bases from J, leaving 4 bases between. Germline-derived CDR1 and CDR2 are SGHVS and FQNEAQ. The CDR3 runs 14 residues. CDR3 in DNA: TGTGCCAGCAGCTTAGGTTATAGCAATCAGCCCCAGCATTTT. Its protein is CASSLGYSNQPQHF.

The genes are TRBV4-3 and TRBJ1-2; TRBD1 matches at 9 bases. Unmatched junction bases numbered 4, after V lost 4 bases and J lost 1 base. The CDR3 is 15 amino acids. The germline V gene encodes CDR1 LGHNA and CDR2 YSLEER. CDR3 DNA: TGCGCCAGCAGCCCCGGGACAGGGATTAACTATGGCTACACCTTC. Its translation is CASSPGTGINYGYTF.

This clone appeared once. J is TRBJ2-5 and V is TRBV6-5, with 8 positions matching TRBD1. The V and J ends lost 6 bases and 4 bases, in that order; junction bases with no gene match: 4. The CDR3 length is 13 residues. The germline CDR1 and CDR2 sequences are MNHEY and SVGAGI. This CDR3 reads CASSGDRGETQYF. DNA for the CDR3: TGTGCCAGCAGCGGCGACAGGGGAGAGACCCAGTACTTC.

The rearrangement joins TRBV5-4 to TRBJ2-5; the match to TRBD1 covers 8 bases. Trimming took 0 bases from V and 1 from J; bases not matched to a gene: 2. The CDR3 runs 15 residues. Per the germline V gene, CDR1 is SGHNT and CDR2 is YYREEE (reference sequence). The CDR3 loop reads CASSLGQGRQETQYF. In DNA, the CDR3 is TGTGCCAGCAGCTTGGGACAGGGGCGCCAAGAGACCCAGTACTTC.

This rearrangement joins TRBV5-8 to TRBJ1-2, with D perhaps TRBD1 (5 bases). The CDR3 contains 13 residues. Germline values: CDR1 SGHTS, CDR2 YDEGEE. Trimming removed 1 base at V and 4 bases at J, with 8 bases between. The CDR3 reads CASSLLQVYGYTF. The CDR3, as DNA: TGTGCCAGCAGCTTGTTACAGGTCTATGGCTACACCTTC.

This clone was counted between two and nine times. This chain uses TRBV9 with TRBJ2-1, with D perhaps TRBD2 (5 bases). The V gene's germline CDR1 is SGDLS and CDR2 YYNGEE. The CDR3 sequence is 14 residues long. The V gene lost 0 bases and the J gene lost 6 bases, with 10 bases spanning the gap. CDR3 amino acids: CASSVAPSSNEQFF. The DNA of the CDR3 is TGTGCCAGCAGCGTAGCCCCTAGCAGCAATGAGCAGTTCTTC.

J is TRBJ1-2 and V is TRBV6-6, with TRBD1 identical over 11 bases. Losses at the gene ends were 4 bases for V and 6 bases for J; bases not matched to a gene: 4. The CDR3 sequence is 14 residues long. The germline V gene has CDR1 MNHNY and CDR2 SVGAGI (reference sequence). The CDR3 loop is CASSLRDRGDGYTF. The CDR3 nucleotides are TGTGCCAGCAGTTTACGGGACAGGGGGGATGGCTACACCTTC.

The chain's CDR3 is CASSTRGGDRDTQYF. CDR3 nucleotides: TGTGCCAGCAGTACTCGCGGGGGGGATCGAGATACGCAGTATTTT. J is TRBJ2-3 and V is TRBV6-2 or TRBV6-3; 9 bases map to TRBD2. With V trimmed by 5 bases and J by 5 bases, 8 bases remained unmatched. CDR1 is MNHEY, CDR2 SVGEGT, per germline. The CDR3 loop spans 15 amino acids.

This clone was seen a handful of times. The CDR3 DNA is TGCGCCAGCAGCCGTGGACAGGGCGCCAAAAACATTCAGTACTTC. This gives the protein CASSRGQGAKNIQYF. The chain couples TRBV5-1 to TRBJ2-4, with 8 bases lining up with TRBD1. Germline loops: CDR1 SGHRS, CDR2 YFSETQ. J lost 1 base, V lost 4 bases, and 4 bases had no gene match. The CDR3 has 15 amino acids.

This chain joins TRBV5-1 and TRBJ2-2; D is uncertain. V was trimmed by 1 base and J by 6 bases, leaving 7 bases between them. Germline V lookup: CDR1 SGHRS, CDR2 YFSETQ. CDR3 length: 13 amino acids. The CDR3 here is CASSLLGAGELFF. In nucleotides, the CDR3 is TGCGCCAGCAGCTTGCTTGGAGCCGGGGAGCTGTTTTTT.

The chain links TRBV6-1 to TRBJ2-4, with 8 bases matching TRBD2. This CDR3 region has 15 residues. J gave up 7 bases and V 0 bases, and 5 bases lay outside the gene matches. Germline CDR1 is MNHNS and CDR2 is SASEGT. The CDR3 loop is CASSEARGAGNIQYF. The DNA of the CDR3 is TGTGCCAGCAGTGAAGCGCGGGGGGCAGGGAACATTCAGTACTTC.

The CDR3 DNA is TGTGCCTGGAGTGTACCTATTGGGACAGGGTCTGGAAACACCATATATTTT. This sequence encodes CAWSVPIGTGSGNTIYF. The rearrangement joins TRBV30 to TRBJ1-3; 9 bases map to TRBD1. Trimming took 0 bases from V and 1 from J; bases not matched to a gene: 7. Germline V CDR1 and CDR2: GTSNPN, SVGIG (reference sequence). The CDR3 totals 17 residues.

The V gene is TRBV5-1, the J gene TRBJ1-1, with a possible D match to TRBD1 (5 bases). The V end lost 6 bases, the J end lost 4 bases, and 19 bases lay between the germline ends. The CDR3 sequence is 15 residues long. The germline V gene encodes CDR1 SGHRS and CDR2 YFSETQ. The DNA of the CDR3 is TGCGCCAGCACCGACCGGGGGGGACCGCGCACTGAAGCTTTCTTT. Amino acid sequence: CASTDRGGPRTEAFF.

The rearrangement links TRBV19 to TRBJ1-1, with 9 positions matching TRBD1. Unmatched junction bases numbered 6, after V lost 4 bases and J lost 3 bases. Germline values: CDR1 LNHDA, CDR2 SQIVND (reference sequence). The CDR3 is 15 residues long. The CDR3 region has the DNA TGTGCCAGTAGTACCCGGACAGGGGTGGACACTGAAGCTTTCTTT. Its translation: CASSTRTGVDTEAFF.

The V call is TRBV11-3, the J call TRBJ1-2; 11 nucleotides line up with TRBD1. The length of the CDR3 is 16 residues. Germline-derived CDR1 and CDR2 are SGHNT and YENEEA. With V trimmed by 0 bases and J by 6 bases, 6 bases remained unmatched. DNA for the CDR3: TGTGCCAGCAGCTTAGATCTCGGACAGGGGGCCAATGGCTACACCTTC. It yields the protein CASSLDLGQGANGYTF.

This clone occurred once. The chain has TRBV5-4 and TRBJ1-1, with 7 bases fitting TRBD1. V lost 0 bases, J lost 4 bases, and 6 bases stayed unmatched. This CDR3 has 15 residues. The V gene's germline CDR1 is SGHNT and CDR2 YYREEE (reference sequence). This CDR3 reads CASSLVEAGGTEAFF. The CDR3 coding sequence is TGTGCCAGCAGCTTGGTTGAGGCAGGGGGCACTGAAGCTTTCTTT.